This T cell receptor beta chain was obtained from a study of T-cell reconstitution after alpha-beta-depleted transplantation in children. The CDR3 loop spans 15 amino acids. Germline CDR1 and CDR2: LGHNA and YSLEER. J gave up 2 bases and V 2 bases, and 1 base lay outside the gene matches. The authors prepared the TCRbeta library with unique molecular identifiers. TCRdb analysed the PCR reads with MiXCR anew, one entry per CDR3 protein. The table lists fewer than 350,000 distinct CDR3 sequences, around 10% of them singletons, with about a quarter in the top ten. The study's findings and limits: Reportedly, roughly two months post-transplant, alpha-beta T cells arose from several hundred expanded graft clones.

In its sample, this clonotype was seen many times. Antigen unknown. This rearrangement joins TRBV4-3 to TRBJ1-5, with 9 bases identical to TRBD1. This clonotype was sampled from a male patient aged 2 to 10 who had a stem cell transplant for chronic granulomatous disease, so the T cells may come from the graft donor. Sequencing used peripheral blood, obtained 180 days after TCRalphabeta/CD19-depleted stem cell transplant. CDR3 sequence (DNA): TGCGCCAGCAGCCAAAGGACAGGGGGCAATCAGCCCCAGCATTTT. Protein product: CASSQRTGGNQPQHF.